What follows describes a single T cell receptor (beta chain). Its antigen is as yet unknown. Other DNA variants within this sample encode the same CDR3. Every donor, a Caucasian adult, lived in Nashville, Tennessee. The data were taken from a study of shared clonotypes between healthy human individuals. Study-wide results and limits: Around 5% of naive CD4 clonotypes were common to several donors.

Germline-derived CDR1 and CDR2 are SNHLY and FYNNEI. Trimming at V came to 5 bases and at J to 4 bases, leaving 2 bases not matched to a gene. The CDR3 covers 13 residues. Profiling relied on immunoSEQ multiplex PCR, and the TCRdb table lists in-frame clones only, not all of them. The table includes some 360,000 clones, more than 60% detected once. What was sequenced was memory CD4+ T cells sorted from blood. As to subset: CD45RA-negative fraction. The TCR originated in a man aged 25 to 45 in good health. This chain uses TRBV2 with TRBJ2-1; 7 positions match TRBD1. The CDR3 loop is CASSRDSYNEQFF. In nucleotides, the CDR3 is TGTGCCAGCAGTAGGGACAGTTACAATGAGCAGTTCTTC.